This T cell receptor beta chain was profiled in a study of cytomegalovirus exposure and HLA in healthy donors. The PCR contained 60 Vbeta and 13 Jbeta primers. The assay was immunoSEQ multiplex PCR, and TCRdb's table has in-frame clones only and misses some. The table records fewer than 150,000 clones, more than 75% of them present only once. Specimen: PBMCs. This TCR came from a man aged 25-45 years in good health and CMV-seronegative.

CDR3 amino acids: CASSLGQGAVDTGELFF. CDR3 nucleotides: TGCGCCAGCAGCCTAGGACAGGGGGCAGTCGACACCGGGGAGCTGTTTTTT. The chain carries TRBV5-1 and TRBJ2-2; 11 bases are shared with TRBD1. This CDR3 is 17 amino acids long. CDR1 is SGHRS and CDR2 is YFSETQ in the germline V gene. The trim removed 4 bases at V and 3 bases at J, leaving 8 bases unmatched.